Given below is one T cell receptor (beta chain) in context. The data are from a study of T cell repertoires in ileal Crohn's disease. V was pared by 4 bases and J by 2 bases, with 5 bases of the junction left unmatched. The CDR3 is 14 residues long. Germline-derived CDR1 and CDR2 are SGDLS and YYNGEE. This table comes from immunoSEQ multiplex PCR, and its TCRdb copy is limited to in-frame clones, with some not included. Of about 1,400 clones listed, roughly 80% are singletons. This clonotype was obtained from an adult with Crohn's disease. Sequences were obtained from ileal tissue. This chain uses TRBV9 with TRBJ2-5; 7 nucleotides agree with TRBD1. Here the CDR3 DNA reads TGTGCCAGCAGCTTGACAGGGTGGCAAGAGACCCAGTACTTC. This encodes CASSLTGWQETQYF.